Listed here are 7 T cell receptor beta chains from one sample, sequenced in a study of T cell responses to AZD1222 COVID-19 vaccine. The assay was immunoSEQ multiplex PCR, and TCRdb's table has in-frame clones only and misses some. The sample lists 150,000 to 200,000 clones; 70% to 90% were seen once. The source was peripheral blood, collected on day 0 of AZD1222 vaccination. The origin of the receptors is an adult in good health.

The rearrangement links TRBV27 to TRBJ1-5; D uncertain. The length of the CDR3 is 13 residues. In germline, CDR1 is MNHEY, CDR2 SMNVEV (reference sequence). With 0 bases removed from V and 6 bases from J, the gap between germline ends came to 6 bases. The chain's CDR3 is CASSLSSAQPQHF. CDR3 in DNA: TGTGCCAGCAGTTTATCTAGCGCTCAGCCCCAGCATTTT.

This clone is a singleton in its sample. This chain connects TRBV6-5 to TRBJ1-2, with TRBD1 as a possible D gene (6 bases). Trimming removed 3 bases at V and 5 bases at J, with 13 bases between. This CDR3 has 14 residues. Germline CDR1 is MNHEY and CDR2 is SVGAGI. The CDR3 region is CASSYLGGGYGYTF. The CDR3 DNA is TGTGCCAGCAGTTATCTGGGAGGGGGGTATGGCTACACCTTC.

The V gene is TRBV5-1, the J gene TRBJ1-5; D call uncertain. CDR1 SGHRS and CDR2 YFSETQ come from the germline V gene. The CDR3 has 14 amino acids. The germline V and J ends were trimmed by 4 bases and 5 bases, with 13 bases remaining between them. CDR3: CASSQDGRDQPQHF. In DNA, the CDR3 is TGCGCCAGCAGCCAGGACGGGAGAGATCAGCCCCAGCATTTT. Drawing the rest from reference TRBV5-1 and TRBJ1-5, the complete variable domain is KAGVTQTPRYLIKTRGQQVTLSCSPISGHRSVSWYQQTPGQGLQFLFEYFSETQRNKGNFPGRFSGRQFSNSRSEMNVSTLELGDSALYLCASSQDGRDQPQHFGDGTRLSIL.

As DNA, the CDR3 is TGTGCCACCAGTGTAGGACAGAAGAACACTGAAGCTTTCTTT. Residues: CATSVGQKNTEAFF. The J gene is TRBJ1-1, the V gene TRBV24-1; possible D gene TRBD1, 6 bases. The ends were cut back, 5 bases at V and 1 base at J, with 10 bases in the middle. CDR1 and CDR2 (germline): KGHDR, SFDVKD. The CDR3 has 14 amino acids.

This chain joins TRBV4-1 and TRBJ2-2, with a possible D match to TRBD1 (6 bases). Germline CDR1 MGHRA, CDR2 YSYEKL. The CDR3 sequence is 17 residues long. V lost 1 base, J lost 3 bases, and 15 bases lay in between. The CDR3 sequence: CASSQGVRGDDTGELFF. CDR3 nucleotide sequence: TGCGCCAGCAGCCAAGGGGTCAGGGGTGACGACACCGGGGAGCTGTTTTTT.

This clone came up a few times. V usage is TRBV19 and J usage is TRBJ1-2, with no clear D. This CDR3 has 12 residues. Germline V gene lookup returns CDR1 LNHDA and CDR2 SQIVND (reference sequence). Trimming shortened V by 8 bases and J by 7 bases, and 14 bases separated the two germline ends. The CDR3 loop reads CASRYQAGGYTF. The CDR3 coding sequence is TGTGCCAGTCGATATCAGGCGGGTGGCTACACCTTC. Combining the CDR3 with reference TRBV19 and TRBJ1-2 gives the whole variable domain DGGITQSPKYLFRKEGQNVTLSCEQNLNHDAMYWYRQDPGQGLRLIYYSQIVNDFQKGDIAEGYSVSREKKESFPLTVTSAQKNPTAFYLCASRYQAGGYTFGSGTRLTVV.

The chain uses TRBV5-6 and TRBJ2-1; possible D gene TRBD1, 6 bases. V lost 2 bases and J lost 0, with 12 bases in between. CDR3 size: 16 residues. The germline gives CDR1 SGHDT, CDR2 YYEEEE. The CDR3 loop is CASSFFGDNSYNEQFF. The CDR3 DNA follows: TGTGCCAGCAGCTTCTTTGGGGACAACTCCTACAATGAGCAGTTCTTC.